This T cell receptor (beta chain) was sequenced in a study of blood T cell repertoires in COVID-19. Study details: T cells, B-cell-depleted T cells, or PBMCs supplied cDNA or gDNA.

The CDR3 runs 15 residues. The germline V and J ends were trimmed by 3 bases and 0 bases, with 12 bases remaining between them. Germline CDR1 reads DFQATT; CDR2 reads SNEGSKA (reference sequence). In assigning cohorts, the study relied on participant-reported clinical history. The method was immunoSEQ multiplex PCR; TCRdb's version includes in-frame clones alone and lacks a portion of them. Of more than 200,000 clones in the sample, approximately 89% were seen once. The sample consisted of PBMCs or T cells enriched from blood (not recorded which). This chain joins TRBV20-1 and TRBJ1-5; D is undetermined. The clonotype originates from a woman between 25 and 40 years old who had been exposed to COVID-19. The CDR3 spells CSASNGQDSNQPQHF. The CDR3 region has the DNA TGCAGTGCTAGTAATGGGCAGGATAGCAATCAGCCCCAGCATTTT.